The 29 T cell receptor beta chains presented below share a single source sample, sequenced in a study of shared clonotypes between healthy human individuals (TCRdb year 2020). For the CD8 naive samples, CD45RO-negative cells were positively selected for CCR7, yielding a CD45RA+CCR7+ population from which TemRA cells were excluded. Library prep was done by the immunoSEQ multiplex PCR assay. TCRdb mirrors the immuneACCESS table, restricted to in-frame sequences. Some clones are absent from its copies; in checked studies, under half trace to an unresolved V gene, and the reason for the others is unknown. This sample lists over 800,000 clones; around 93% were detected once. Under 30% of the sample goes to the ten largest clones. Sequencing used naive CD8+ T cells sorted from blood. Interpreted using the paper, the cell subset or site label stands for: CD45RA+CCR7+. The receptors originated from a man younger than 40 in good health.

The chain uses TRBV19 and TRBJ1-5, with 10 positions matching TRBD1. With V trimmed by 2 bases and J by 6 bases, 4 bases remained unmatched. CDR3 length: 15 residues. Germline V gives CDR1 LNHDA, CDR2 SQIVND (reference sequence). The CDR3 spells CASSIPTGGSQPQHF. In DNA, the CDR3 is TGTGCCAGTAGTATACCGACAGGGGGCAGTCAGCCCCAGCATTTT.

The V gene is TRBV29-1, the J gene TRBJ2-3, with D maybe TRBD1 (6 bases). This CDR3 has 12 residues. The V and J ends lost 7 bases and 2 bases respectively, with 10 bases between them. The germline V gene encodes CDR1 SQVTM and CDR2 ANQGSEA. The chain's CDR3 is CSGRQATDTQYF. In DNA, the CDR3 is TGCAGCGGACGACAGGCCACAGATACGCAGTATTTT.

The chain joins TRBV25-1 to TRBJ2-2; D call uncertain. Germline CDR1 and CDR2: MGHDK and SYGVNS. V shed 3 bases and J shed 3 bases, with 5 bases lying between them. CDR3 length: 13 residues. This CDR3 is CASSESDTGELFF. The CDR3, as DNA: TGTGCCAGCAGTGAGTCGGACACCGGGGAGCTGTTTTTT.

J is TRBJ2-7 and V is TRBV7-2; perhaps TRBD1 as D (5 bases). This CDR3 contains 13 residues. The V end lost 2 bases, the J end lost 3 bases, and 8 bases lay between the germline ends. Germline CDR1 and CDR2: SGHTA and FQGNSA. CDR3 sequence: CASSLFDSYEQYF. CDR3 coding DNA: TGTGCCAGCAGCTTATTCGACAGCTACGAGCAGTACTTC.

The J gene is TRBJ1-1, the V gene TRBV4-1; D is possibly TRBD1 (6 bases). The CDR3 is 15 amino acids. CDR1 and CDR2 from the germline V gene are MGHRA and YSYEKL. With 5 bases removed from V and 1 base from J, the gap between germline ends came to 14 bases. CDR3 sequence: CASSSREGGNTEAFF. CDR3 in DNA: TGCGCCAGCAGCAGCAGGGAAGGGGGGAACACTGAAGCTTTCTTT.

This clone was observed once. CDR3 protein: CASSLLAGGAYEQYF. As DNA, the CDR3 is TGTGCCAGCAGCCTCCTAGCGGGAGGGGCCTACGAGCAGTACTTC. The V and J genes are TRBV11-2 and TRBJ2-7; 12 positions agree with TRBD2. This CDR3 region has 15 residues. J gave up 2 bases and V 5 bases, and 4 bases lay outside the gene matches. CDR1 is SGHAT, CDR2 FQNNGV, per germline.

The gene calls are TRBV5-8 and TRBJ2-7; D gene ambiguous. The CDR3 extends over 13 amino acids. V was trimmed by 10 bases and J by 2 bases, leaving 16 bases between them. From germline, CDR1 is SGHTS and CDR2 YDEGEE. This CDR3 is CASMSIKTYEQYF. In DNA, the CDR3 is TGTGCCTCAATGTCGATTAAGACCTACGAGCAGTACTTC.

The gene calls are TRBV2 and TRBJ2-6, with D possibly called TRBD1 or TRBD2 (6 bases each). This CDR3 spans 18 amino acids. CDR1 is SNHLY, CDR2 FYNNEI, per germline. V lost 1 base and J 3 bases, leaving 16 bases between the germline ends. The CDR3 here is CASSEVGGGILGANVLTF. CDR3 DNA sequence: TGTGCCAGCAGTGAAGTTGGAGGGGGGATTCTTGGGGCCAACGTCCTGACTTTC.

This chain joins TRBV14 and TRBJ2-7; D is perhaps TRBD2 (6 bases). V lost 3 bases and J lost 4, with 10 bases in between. Germline V CDR1 and CDR2: SGHDN, FVKESK. CDR3 length: 13 amino acids. The CDR3 loop reads CASSHGAGYEQYF. CDR3 bases: TGTGCCAGCAGCCACGGGGCGGGGTACGAGCAGTACTTC.

This clone was picked up a small number of times. This chain links TRBV6-1 with TRBJ1-1; D not certain. The V gene's germline CDR1 is MNHNS and CDR2 SASEGT. Trimming pared 3 bases from V and 1 base from J, leaving 6 bases between. CDR3 size: 13 residues. CDR3 loop: CASSDWRNTEAFF. CDR3 bases: TGTGCCAGCAGTGACTGGAGGAACACTGAAGCTTTCTTT.

The rearrangement joins TRBV5-5 to TRBJ2-3; 9 nucleotides match TRBD2. J gave up 5 bases and V 0 bases, and 10 bases lay outside the gene matches. The CDR3 runs to 17 residues. CDR1 and CDR2 (germline): SGHKS, YYEKEE (reference sequence). The CDR3 spells CASSLEAGGPGIDTQYF. The CDR3 DNA reads as TGTGCCAGCAGCTTGGAGGCGGGAGGGCCAGGGATAGATACGCAGTATTTT.

The rearrangement uses TRBV29-1 and TRBJ2-1, with 9 bases matching TRBD2. J lost 5 bases, V lost 1 base, and 15 bases had no gene match. CDR1 and CDR2 (germline): SQVTM, ANQGSEA. The CDR3 loop spans 18 amino acids. The CDR3: CSVEGTLAKREVDNEQFF. The CDR3 nucleotides are TGCAGCGTTGAAGGAACCCTCGCTAAGCGGGAGGTCGACAATGAGCAGTTCTTC.

The chain uses TRBV5-5 and TRBJ2-3, with a possible D match to TRBD1 (5 bases). There are 14 residues in the CDR3. V gave up 2 bases and J gave up 5 bases, with 12 bases separating them. Germline CDR1 is SGHKS and CDR2 is YYEKEE (reference sequence). The CDR3 region has the DNA TGTGCCAGCAGCTTTAGCAGGGTTCGAGATACGCAGTATTTT. It specifies CASSFSRVRDTQYF.

CDR3 sequence (DNA): TGTGCGGGAGGTACGGACTACGAGCAGTACTTC. Translation gives CAGGTDYEQYF. This rearrangement joins TRBV28 to TRBJ2-7; tentative D call: TRBD2 (6 bases). The CDR3 runs 11 residues. The V gene's germline CDR1 is MDHEN and CDR2 SYDVKM. The complete variable domain, with remaining parts taken from reference TRBV28 and TRBJ2-7, reads DVKVTQSSRYLVKRTGEKVFLECVQDMDHENMFWYRQDPGLGLRLIYFSYDVKMKEKGDIPEGYSVSREKKERFSLILESASTNQTSMYLCAGGTDYEQYFGPGTRLTVT.

The chain couples TRBV27 to TRBJ2-7; 8 bases are a match to TRBD1. The CDR3 sequence is 14 residues long. The junction had 4 bases not matched to a gene; V was cut back by 3 bases and J by 3 bases. In germline, CDR1 is MNHEY, CDR2 SMNVEV (reference sequence). For the CDR3, the DNA is TGTGCCAGCAGTTTTGGGACAGGCAACTACGAGCAGTACTTC. Encoded protein: CASSFGTGNYEQYF.

This sequence joins TRBV5-1 and TRBJ1-2; a weak D match, TRBD1 (6 bases). V was clipped by 0 bases and J by 4 bases, with 13 bases between them. This CDR3 has 15 amino acids. The V gene's germline CDR1 is SGHRS and CDR2 YFSETQ. Written as DNA, the CDR3 is TGCGCCAGCAGCTTGGAACAGGGCGCGGTCTATGGCTACACCTTC. Amino acid sequence: CASSLEQGAVYGYTF.

V is TRBV7-9 and J is TRBJ1-1; 8 positions agree with TRBD1. Germline CDR1 reads SEHNR; CDR2 reads FQNEAQ (reference sequence). J gave up 4 bases and V 5 bases, and 9 bases lay outside the gene matches. The CDR3 runs to 15 residues. This CDR3 reads CASSPGQGSGTEAFF. In DNA, the CDR3 is TGTGCCAGCAGCCCCGGACAGGGATCGGGCACTGAAGCTTTCTTT. The variable domain in full, completed from reference TRBV7-9 and TRBJ1-1, reads DTGVSQNPRHKITKRGQNVTFRCDPISEHNRLYWYRQTLGQGPEFLTYFQNEAQLEKSRLLSDRFSAERPKGSFSTLEIQRTEQGDSAMYLCASSPGQGSGTEAFFGQGTRLTVV.

This clone was seen a single time. The V gene is TRBV10-2, the J gene TRBJ2-2; D call uncertain. Germline CDR1 and CDR2: WSHSY and SAAADI. Trimming pared 0 bases from V and 0 bases from J, leaving 5 bases between. CDR3 length: 15 residues. The CDR3 reads CASSESLTNTGELFF. In DNA form, the CDR3 reads TGCGCCAGCAGTGAGTCACTGACGAACACCGGGGAGCTGTTTTTT.

The genes are TRBV10-3 and TRBJ2-2; TRBD2 matches at 14 bases. The CDR3 contains 16 residues. J lost 4 bases, V lost 2 bases, and 0 bases had no gene match. Per the germline V gene, CDR1 is ENHRY and CDR2 is SYGVKD. As DNA, the CDR3 is TGTGCCATCAGTGAGGGACTAGCGGGGGGCACCGGGGAGCTGTTTTTT. Its protein is CAISEGLAGGTGELFF.

As regards this clone: This CDR3 is also generated by other DNA sequences in the sample. The chain recombines TRBV29-1 with TRBJ2-1; D not resolved. The CDR3 extends over 10 amino acids. The V gene's germline CDR1 is SQVTM and CDR2 ANQGSEA. Trimming took off 4 bases at V and 6 bases at J, with 4 bases between the two ends. The CDR3 coding sequence is TGCAGCGTTGGAAGCAATGAGCAGTTCTTC. This sequence encodes CSVGSNEQFF.

V usage is TRBV7-9 and J usage is TRBJ2-1, with 7 bases aligning to TRBD1. Germline loops: CDR1 SEHNR, CDR2 FQNEAQ (reference sequence). J gave up 7 bases and V 3 bases, and 9 bases lay outside the gene matches. The CDR3 consists of 15 residues. The CDR3 loop is CASSFLGRGSNEQFF. CDR3 nucleotide sequence: TGTGCCAGCAGCTTCCTTGGCAGGGGGAGTAATGAGCAGTTCTTC.

This clone was detected a few times. This chain links TRBV15 with TRBJ2-3; 10 bases are shared with TRBD2. The V gene's germline CDR1 is LNHNV and CDR2 YYDKDF (reference sequence). This CDR3 has 18 amino acids. Trimming cost V 5 bases and J 5 bases; bases outside gene matches: 16. The CDR3 loop is CATSLPGLAGAGGDTQYF. CDR3 coding DNA: TGTGCCACCAGCTTACCGGGGCTAGCGGGAGCGGGGGGAGATACGCAGTATTTT.

The chain links TRBV25-1 to TRBJ1-2; no reliable D call. The CDR3 is 13 residues long. Germline values: CDR1 MGHDK, CDR2 SYGVNS. Trimming stripped 3 bases from V and 0 bases from J, with 5 bases between. DNA for the CDR3: TGTGCCAGCAGTGAGTCTCCTAACTATGGCTACACCTTC. This codes for CASSESPNYGYTF.

V gene TRBV27 combines with J gene TRBJ2-3; 14 bases are shared with TRBD2. With 7 bases clipped from V and 8 bases from J, the junction kept 5 bases outside the gene matches. The CDR3 is 14 amino acids. In germline, CDR1 is MNHEY, CDR2 SMNVEV (reference sequence). Here the CDR3 reads CASTGTSGSVTQYF. CDR3 sequence (DNA): TGTGCCAGCACCGGGACTAGCGGGAGTGTTACGCAGTATTTT.

The chain uses TRBV19 and TRBJ2-1; D is ambiguous. V was trimmed by 6 bases and J by 0 bases, leaving 6 bases between them. CDR1 is LNHDA and CDR2 is SQIVND in the germline V gene (reference sequence). The CDR3 length is 13 residues. The CDR3 region has the DNA TGTGCCAGTAGAGAGAGCTCCTACAATGAGCAGTTCTTC. Its protein is CASRESSYNEQFF.

J is TRBJ2-7 and V is TRBV29-1; the D is unclear. The CDR3 contains 13 residues. Trimming took 3 bases from V and 2 from J, leaving 11 bases between them. Germline CDR1 reads SQVTM; CDR2 reads ANQGSEA. Here the CDR3 reads CSVEPGPPYEQYF. The CDR3 DNA is TGCAGCGTTGAGCCCGGACCCCCCTACGAGCAGTACTTC.

The rearrangement joins TRBV7-7 to TRBJ2-2; D might be TRBD2 (5 bases). The CDR3 spans 16 residues. Germline V gene data show CDR1 as SSHAT and CDR2 as FNYEAQ (reference sequence). The germline V and J ends were trimmed by 1 base and 6 bases, with 15 bases remaining between them. The CDR3 loop is CASSLGTGTFAGELFF. CDR3 bases: TGTGCCAGCAGCTTAGGCACGGGAACCTTTGCCGGGGAGCTGTTTTTT.

This chain uses TRBV15 with TRBJ2-5; a weak D match, TRBD2 (6 bases). Trimming took off 6 bases at V and 2 bases at J, with 13 bases between the two ends. Germline assignment: CDR1 LNHNV and CDR2 YYDKDF (reference sequence). This CDR3 has 14 residues. In DNA, the CDR3 is TGTGCCACCAGGGCACCGGGACTGCAAGAGACCCAGTACTTC. This codes for CATRAPGLQETQYF.

A word on this clone: Other DNA sequences from this sample encode an identical CDR3 as well. V gene TRBV9 combines with J gene TRBJ2-3, with D tentatively TRBD1 (5 bases). V was cut by 0 bases and J by 6 bases, with 8 bases left in between. The CDR3 runs to 13 residues. Germline lookup yields CDR1 SGDLS and CDR2 YYNGEE. As DNA, the CDR3 is TGTGCCAGCAGCGTAGAGGGGTCGGATACGCAGTATTTT. Its translation: CASSVEGSDTQYF.